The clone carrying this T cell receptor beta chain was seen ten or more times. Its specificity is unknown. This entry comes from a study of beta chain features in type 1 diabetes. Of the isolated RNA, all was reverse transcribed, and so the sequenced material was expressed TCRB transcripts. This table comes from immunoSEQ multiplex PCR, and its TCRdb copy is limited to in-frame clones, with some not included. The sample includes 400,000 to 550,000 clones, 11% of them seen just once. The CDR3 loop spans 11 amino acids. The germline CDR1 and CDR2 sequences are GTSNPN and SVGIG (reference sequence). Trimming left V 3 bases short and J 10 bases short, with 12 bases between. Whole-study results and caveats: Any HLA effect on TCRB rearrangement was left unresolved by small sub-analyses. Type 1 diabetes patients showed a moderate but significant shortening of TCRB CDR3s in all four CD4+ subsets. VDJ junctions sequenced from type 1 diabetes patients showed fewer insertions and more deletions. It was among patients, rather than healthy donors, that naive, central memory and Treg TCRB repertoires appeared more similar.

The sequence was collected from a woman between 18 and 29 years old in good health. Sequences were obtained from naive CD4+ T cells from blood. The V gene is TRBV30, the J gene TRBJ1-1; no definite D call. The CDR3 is CAWSRGQSAFF. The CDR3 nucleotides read TGTGCCTGGAGCCGAGGGCAGTCAGCTTTCTTT. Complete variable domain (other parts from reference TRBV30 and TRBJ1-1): SQTIHQWPATLVQPVGSPLSLECTVEGTSNPNLYWYRQAAGRGLQLLFYSVGIGQISSEVPQNLSASRPQDRQFILSSKKLLLSDSGFYLCAWSRGQSAFFGQGTRLTVV.